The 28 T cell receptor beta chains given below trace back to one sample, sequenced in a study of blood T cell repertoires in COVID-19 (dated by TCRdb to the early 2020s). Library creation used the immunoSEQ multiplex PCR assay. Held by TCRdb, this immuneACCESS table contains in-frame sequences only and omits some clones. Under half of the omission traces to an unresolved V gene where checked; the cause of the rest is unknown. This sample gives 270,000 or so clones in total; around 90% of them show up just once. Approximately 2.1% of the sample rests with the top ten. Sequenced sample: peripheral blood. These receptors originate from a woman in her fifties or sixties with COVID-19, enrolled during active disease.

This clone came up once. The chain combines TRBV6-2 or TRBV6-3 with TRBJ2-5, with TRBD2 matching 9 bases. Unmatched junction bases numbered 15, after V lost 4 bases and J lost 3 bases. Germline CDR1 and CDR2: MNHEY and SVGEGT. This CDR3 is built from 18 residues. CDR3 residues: CASSSYSGGLKLKETQYF. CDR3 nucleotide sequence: TGTGCCAGCAGTTCGTATAGCGGGGGTCTCAAGTTGAAAGAGACCCAGTACTTC.

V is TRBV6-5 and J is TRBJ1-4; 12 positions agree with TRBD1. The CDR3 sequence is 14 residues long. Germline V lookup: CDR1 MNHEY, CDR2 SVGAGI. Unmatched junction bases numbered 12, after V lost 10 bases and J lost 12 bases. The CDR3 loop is CATHSGTGGIELFF. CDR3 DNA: TGTGCCACCCATTCCGGGACAGGGGGCATTGAACTGTTTTTT.

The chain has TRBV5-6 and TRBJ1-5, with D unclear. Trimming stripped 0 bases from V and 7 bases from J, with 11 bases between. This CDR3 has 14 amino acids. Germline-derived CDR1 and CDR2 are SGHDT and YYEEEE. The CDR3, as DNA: TGTGCCAGCAGCTTGGCCCACTTACCCCAGCCCCAGCATTTT. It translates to CASSLAHLPQPQHF. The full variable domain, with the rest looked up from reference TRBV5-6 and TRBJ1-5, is DAGVTQSPTHLIKTRGQQVTLRCSPKSGHDTVSWYQQALGQGPQFIFQYYEEEERQRGNFPDRFSGHQFPNYSSELNVNALLLGDSALYLCASSLAHLPQPQHFGDGTRLSIL.

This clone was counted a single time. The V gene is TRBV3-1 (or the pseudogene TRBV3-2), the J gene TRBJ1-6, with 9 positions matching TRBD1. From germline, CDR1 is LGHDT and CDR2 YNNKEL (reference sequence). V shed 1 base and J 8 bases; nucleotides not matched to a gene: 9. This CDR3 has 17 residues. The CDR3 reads CASSQGPRGTGYSPLHF. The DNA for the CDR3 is TGTGCCAGCAGCCAAGGGCCACGAGGGACAGGGTATTCACCCCTCCACTTT.

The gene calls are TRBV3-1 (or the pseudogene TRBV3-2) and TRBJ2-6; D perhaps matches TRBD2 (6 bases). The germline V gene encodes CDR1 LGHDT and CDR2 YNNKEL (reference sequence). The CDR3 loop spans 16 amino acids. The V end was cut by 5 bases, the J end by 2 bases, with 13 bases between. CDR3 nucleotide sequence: TGTGCCAGCAGCACCGGGGGTGTCACTGGGGCCAACGTCCTGACTTTC. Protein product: CASSTGGVTGANVLTF.

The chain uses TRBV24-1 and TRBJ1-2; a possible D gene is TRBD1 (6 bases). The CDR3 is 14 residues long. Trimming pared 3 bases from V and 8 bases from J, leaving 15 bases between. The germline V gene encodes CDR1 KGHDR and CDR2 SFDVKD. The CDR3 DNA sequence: TGTGCCACCAGTGATAGTGGGGGCGCGGAGGGCTACACCTTC. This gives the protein CATSDSGGAEGYTF.

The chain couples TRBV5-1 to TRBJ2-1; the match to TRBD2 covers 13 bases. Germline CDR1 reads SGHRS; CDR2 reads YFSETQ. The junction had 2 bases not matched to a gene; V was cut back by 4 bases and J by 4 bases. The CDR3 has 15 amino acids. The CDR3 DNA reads TGCGCCAGCAGCCAGGGACTAGCGGGGTACAATGAGCAGTTCTTC. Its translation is CASSQGLAGYNEQFF.

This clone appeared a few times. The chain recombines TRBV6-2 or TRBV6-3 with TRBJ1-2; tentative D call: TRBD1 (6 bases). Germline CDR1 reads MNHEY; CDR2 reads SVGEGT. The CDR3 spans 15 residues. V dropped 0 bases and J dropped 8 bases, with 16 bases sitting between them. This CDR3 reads CASSYSPLGARGYTF. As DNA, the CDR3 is TGTGCCAGCAGTTACTCCCCCCTGGGGGCGCGCGGCTACACCTTC.

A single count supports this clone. Here the CDR3 DNA reads TGTGCCAGCAGAAAGACAGGGCCCGCCTACGAGCAGTACTTC. Amino acid sequence: CASRKTGPAYEQYF. The chain recombines TRBV6-5 with TRBJ2-7; 7 bases agree with TRBD1. CDR3 length: 14 residues. V gave up 6 bases and J gave up 2 bases; unmatched junction bases: 7. The germline CDR1 and CDR2 sequences are MNHEY and SVGAGI.

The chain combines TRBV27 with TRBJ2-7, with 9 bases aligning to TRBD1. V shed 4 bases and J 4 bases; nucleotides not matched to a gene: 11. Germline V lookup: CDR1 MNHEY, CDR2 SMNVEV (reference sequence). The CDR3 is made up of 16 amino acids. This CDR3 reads CASSSGGQGGFYEQYF. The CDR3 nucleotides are TGTGCCAGCAGTTCGGGGGGACAGGGAGGGTTTTACGAGCAGTACTTC.

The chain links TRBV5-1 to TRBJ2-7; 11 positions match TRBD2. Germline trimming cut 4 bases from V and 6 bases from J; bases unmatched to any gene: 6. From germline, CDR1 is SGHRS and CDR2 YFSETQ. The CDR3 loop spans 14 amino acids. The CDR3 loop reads CASSLTSGAIEQYF. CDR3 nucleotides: TGCGCCAGCAGCCTGACTAGCGGGGCCATCGAGCAGTACTTC.

In DNA, the CDR3 is TGTGCCAGCAGCTTAAGGAGGCAGGCGAACACTGAAGCTTTCTTT. Amino acids: CASSLRRQANTEAFF. J is TRBJ1-1 and V is TRBV7-8; no reliable D call. V was cut by 2 bases and J by 1 base, with 11 bases left in between. CDR1 SGHVS and CDR2 FQNEAQ come from the germline V gene. This CDR3 is 15 amino acids long.

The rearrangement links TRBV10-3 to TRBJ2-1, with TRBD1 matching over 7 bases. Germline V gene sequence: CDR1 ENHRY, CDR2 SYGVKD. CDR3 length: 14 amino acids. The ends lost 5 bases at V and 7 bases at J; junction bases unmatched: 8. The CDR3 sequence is CAISFRGSSNEQFF. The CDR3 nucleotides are TGTGCCATCAGTTTCAGGGGGTCCTCTAATGAGCAGTTCTTC.

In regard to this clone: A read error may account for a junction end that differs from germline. Here the CDR3 reads CASSFGGDREFF. The CDR3 coding sequence is TGTGCCAGCAGTTTCGGGGGTGACAGAGAGTTTTTC. The chain is built from TRBV12-3 or TRBV12-4 and TRBJ1-2, with D maybe TRBD1 (5 bases). The CDR3 runs 12 residues.

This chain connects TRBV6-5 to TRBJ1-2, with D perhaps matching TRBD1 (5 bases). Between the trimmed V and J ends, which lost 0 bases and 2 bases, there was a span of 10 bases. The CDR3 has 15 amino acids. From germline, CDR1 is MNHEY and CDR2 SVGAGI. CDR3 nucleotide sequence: TGTGCCAGCAGTTACTCGTCGACAGCAAACTATGGCTACACCTTC. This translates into CASSYSSTANYGYTF.

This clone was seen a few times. The CDR3 region has the DNA TGTGCCAGCAGCCTTACAGGGAATACCCAGCATTTT. As protein: CASSLTGNTQHF. J is TRBJ1-5 and V is TRBV12-3 or TRBV12-4; D is possibly TRBD1 (6 bases). V was cut by 6 bases and J by 11 bases, with 14 bases left in between. This CDR3 region has 12 residues.

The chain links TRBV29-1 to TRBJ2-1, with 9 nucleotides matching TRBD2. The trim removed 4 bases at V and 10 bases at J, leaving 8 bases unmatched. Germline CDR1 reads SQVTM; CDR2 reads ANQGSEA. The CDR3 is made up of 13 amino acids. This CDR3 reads CSVVRRGGLEQFF. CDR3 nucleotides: TGCAGCGTTGTAAGGCGGGGGGGCCTGGAGCAGTTCTTC.

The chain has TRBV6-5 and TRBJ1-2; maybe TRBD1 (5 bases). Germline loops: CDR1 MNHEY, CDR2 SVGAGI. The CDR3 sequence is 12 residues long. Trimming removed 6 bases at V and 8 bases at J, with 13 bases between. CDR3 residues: CASSGDTGGYTF. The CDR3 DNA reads TGTGCCAGCAGCGGCGATACAGGCGGCTACACCTTC.

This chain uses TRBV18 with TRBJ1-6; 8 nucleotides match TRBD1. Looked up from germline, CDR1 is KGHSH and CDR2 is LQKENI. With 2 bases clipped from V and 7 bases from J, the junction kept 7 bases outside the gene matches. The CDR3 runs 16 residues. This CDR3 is CASSPNETGGNSPLHF. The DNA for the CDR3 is TGTGCCAGCTCACCAAATGAAACAGGGGGGAATTCACCCCTCCACTTT.

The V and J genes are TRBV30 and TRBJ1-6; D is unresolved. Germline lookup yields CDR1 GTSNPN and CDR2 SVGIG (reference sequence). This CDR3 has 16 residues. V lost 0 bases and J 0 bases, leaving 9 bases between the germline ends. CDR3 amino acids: CAWSVPGNSYNSPLHF. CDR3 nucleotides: TGTGCCTGGAGTGTACCCGGGAACTCCTATAATTCACCCCTCCACTTT.

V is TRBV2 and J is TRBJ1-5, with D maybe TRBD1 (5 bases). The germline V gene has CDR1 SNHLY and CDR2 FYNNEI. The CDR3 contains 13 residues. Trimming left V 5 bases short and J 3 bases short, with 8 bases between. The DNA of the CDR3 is TGTGCCAGCAGTCGACAGTTCAATCAGCCCCAGCATTTT. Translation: CASSRQFNQPQHF.

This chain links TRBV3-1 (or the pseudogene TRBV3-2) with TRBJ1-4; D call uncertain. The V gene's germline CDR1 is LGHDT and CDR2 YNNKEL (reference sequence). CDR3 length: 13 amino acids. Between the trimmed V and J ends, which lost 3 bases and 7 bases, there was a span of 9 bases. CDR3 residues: CASSQPPSEKLFF. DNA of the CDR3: TGTGCCAGCAGCCAGCCCCCCAGTGAAAAACTGTTTTTT.

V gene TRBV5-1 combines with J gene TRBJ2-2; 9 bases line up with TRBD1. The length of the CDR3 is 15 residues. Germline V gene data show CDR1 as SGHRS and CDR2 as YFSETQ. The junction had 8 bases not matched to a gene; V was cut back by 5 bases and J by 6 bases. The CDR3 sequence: CASSYSWDRAGELFF. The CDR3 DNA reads TGCGCCAGCAGTTATTCCTGGGACAGGGCCGGGGAGCTGTTTTTT.

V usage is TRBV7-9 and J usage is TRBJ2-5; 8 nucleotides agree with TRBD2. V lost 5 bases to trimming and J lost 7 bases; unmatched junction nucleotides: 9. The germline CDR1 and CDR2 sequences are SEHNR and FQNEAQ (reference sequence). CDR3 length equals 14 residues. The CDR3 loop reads CASSPPGGDVTQYF. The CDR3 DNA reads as TGTGCCAGCAGCCCCCCCGGGGGGGATGTGACCCAGTACTTC.

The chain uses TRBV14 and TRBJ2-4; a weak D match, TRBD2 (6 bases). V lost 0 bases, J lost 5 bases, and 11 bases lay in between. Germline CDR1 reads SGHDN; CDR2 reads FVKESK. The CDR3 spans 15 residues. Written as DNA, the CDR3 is TGTGCCAGCAGCCAAGAGGGACTCCCCCAAAACATTCAGTACTTC. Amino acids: CASSQEGLPQNIQYF.

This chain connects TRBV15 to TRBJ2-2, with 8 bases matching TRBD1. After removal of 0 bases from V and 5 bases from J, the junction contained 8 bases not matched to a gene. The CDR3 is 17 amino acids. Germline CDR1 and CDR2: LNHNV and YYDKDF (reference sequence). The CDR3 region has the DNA TGTGCCACCAGCAGAGATTTATGGCAGGGGGCAACCGGGGAGCTGTTTTTT. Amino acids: CATSRDLWQGATGELFF.

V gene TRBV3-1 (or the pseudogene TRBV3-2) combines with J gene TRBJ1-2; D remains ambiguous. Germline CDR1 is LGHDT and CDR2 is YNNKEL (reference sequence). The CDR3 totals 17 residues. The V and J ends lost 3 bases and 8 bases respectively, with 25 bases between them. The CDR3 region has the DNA TGTGCCAGCAGCCATGAATTCAGGAGCGGGTTATATATGGGCTACACCTTC. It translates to CASSHEFRSGLYMGYTF.

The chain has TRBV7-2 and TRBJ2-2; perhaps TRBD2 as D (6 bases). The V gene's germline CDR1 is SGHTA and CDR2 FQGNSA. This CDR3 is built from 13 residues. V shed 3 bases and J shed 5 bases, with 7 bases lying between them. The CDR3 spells CASSFRGTGELFF. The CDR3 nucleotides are TGTGCCAGCAGCTTCCGGGGGACCGGGGAGCTGTTTTTT.